A selection of T cell receptor beta chains follows, all from one sample in a study of T cells in Graves' hyperthyroidism and ophthalmopathy. TCRdb redid the calling of the multiplex PCR reads with MiXCR, one entry per CDR3 protein. The repertoire holds around 400,000 distinct CDR3 sequences, with approximately 14% as singletons. Sequencing was done on a sample of blood. The source of these receptors is a woman younger than 30 with Graves' hyperthyroidism that later progressed to Graves' ophthalmopathy. CDR3s include the opening cysteine and the closing phenylalanine or tryptophan. Fields, in order: J gene, D gene, V gene, clone size, CDR3 protein, CDR3 DNA. D genes are given only for firm matches. Size values are once, few and many counts, or a class for expanded clones, and some rows have none.

>TRBJ2-7|.|TRBV27|many
CASRQGGNEQYF
TGTGCCAGCCGACAAGGGGGAAACGAGCAGTACTTC
>TRBJ2-1|TRBD2|TRBV28|many
CASSPSGTSGSPGNNEQFF
TGTGCCAGCAGTCCATCCGGGACTAGCGGGAGCCCCGGGAACAATGAGCAGTTCTTC
>TRBJ1-6|.|TRBV12-3/TRBV12-4|many
CASSFVADSPLHF
TGTGCCAGCAGTTTCGTCGCGGATTCACCCCTCCACTTT
>TRBJ2-1|TRBD2|TRBV19|few
CASSLTSGKTYNEQFF
TGTGCCAGTAGTTTGACTAGCGGGAAAACCTACAATGAGCAGTTCTTC
>TRBJ1-2|.|TRBV6-1|.
CASSPDVNYGYTF
TGTGCCAGCAGCCCTGACGTTAACTATGGCTACACCTTC
>TRBJ2-5|.|TRBV18|few
CASSPGQALETQYF
TGTGCCAGCTCACCTGGGCAGGCCTTAGAGACCCAGTACTTC
>TRBJ2-1|TRBD1|TRBV5-5|many
CASSLQMGQGDEQFF
TGTGCCAGCAGCTTGCAGATGGGACAGGGGGATGAGCAGTTCTTC
>TRBJ2-1|TRBD2|TRBV9|few
CASSVRLAGGLNEQFF
TGTGCCAGCAGCGTCCGACTAGCGGGAGGGCTCAATGAGCAGTTCTTC
>TRBJ2-4|TRBD2|TRBV3-1|.
CASSHGGEENIQYF
TGTGCCAGCAGCCACGGGGGGGAGGAAAACATTCAGTACTTC
>TRBJ2-3|.|TRBV20-1|many
CTAARVGADTQYF
TGCACCGCGGCCAGAGTGGGGGCAGATACGCAGTATTTT
>TRBJ2-2|.|TRBV20-1|.
CSAPGDTEELFF
TGCAGTGCCCCTGGCGACACCGAGGAGCTGTTTTTT
>TRBJ2-1|TRBD2|TRBV28|.
CASSSSIGTSGSSYNEQFF
TGTGCCAGCAGTTCAAGTATCGGGACTAGCGGGAGCTCCTACAATGAGCAGTTCTTC
>TRBJ2-3|.|TRBV6-1|few
CATLRRSSTDTQYF
TGTGCCACCCTCCGACGGTCCAGCACAGATACGCAGTATTTT
>TRBJ2-3|.|TRBV5-1|few
CASRGGDTQYF
TGCGCCAGCAGGGGTGGCGATACGCAGTATTTT
>TRBJ2-5|.|TRBV19|.
CASSAREGEETQYF
TGTGCCAGTAGTGCCCGCGAAGGTGAGGAGACCCAGTACTTC
>TRBJ2-7|.|TRBV10-3|many
CAISESSGTYEQYF
TGTGCCATCAGTGAGAGTAGCGGAACCTACGAGCAGTACTTC
>TRBJ1-1|.|TRBV6-1|many
CASSSDQSGEAFF
TGTGCCAGCAGTTCCGATCAGTCAGGTGAAGCTTTCTTT
>TRBJ1-2|.|TRBV4-2|.
CASSQGVAGFNYGYTF
TGTGCCAGCAGCCAAGGGGTGGCAGGCTTTAACTATGGCTACACCTTC
>TRBJ2-4|.|TRBV2|many
CASRDQTDRRNIQYF
TGTGCCAGCAGGGACCAGACGGACCGACGAAACATTCAGTACTTC
>TRBJ2-1|.|TRBV2|.
CASSDRTRGFF
TGTGCCAGCAGTGACAGAACCCGGGGGTTCTTC
>TRBJ1-1|.|TRBV7-2|.
CASSSLPSTEASF
TGTGCCAGTAGCTCCCTCCCGTCCACTGAAGCTTCCTTT
>TRBJ2-1|.|TRBV11-2|few
CASSRGLDEQFF
TGTGCCAGCAGCCGAGGTCTTGATGAGCAGTTCTTC
>TRBJ2-1|TRBD2|TRBV15|many
CATSRWFVAGGPISYNEQFF
TGTGCCACCAGCAGATGGTTTGTAGCGGGAGGGCCTATTTCCTACAATGAGCAGTTCTTC
>TRBJ1-3|.|TRBV27|.
CASSLRAGGNTIYF
TGTGCCAGCAGTTTACGGGCAGGTGGAAATACCATATATTTT
>TRBJ2-5|TRBD2|TRBV20-1|.
CSARWGRGQETQYF
TGCAGTGCTAGGTGGGGGAGGGGTCAAGAGACCCAGTACTTC
>TRBJ1-5|.|TRBV24-1|few
CATSAPPGVSWPQHF
TGTGCCACCAGTGCCCCCCCGGGGGTGTCTTGGCCCCAGCATTTT
>TRBJ2-7|.|TRBV4-2|few
CASSQVTSSSYEQYF
TGTGCCAGCAGCCAAGTCACTAGCAGCTCCTACGAGCAGTACTTC
>TRBJ2-1|.|TRBV20-1|many
CSAKRASWGRDEQFF
TGCAGTGCGAAGCGGGCTAGCTGGGGTAGGGATGAGCAGTTCTTC
>TRBJ2-7|TRBD2|TRBV12-3/TRBV12-4|once
CASSRSGTIYEQYF
TGTGCCAGCAGTCGAAGCGGGACGATCTACGAGCAGTACTTC
>TRBJ1-6|.|TRBV15|few
CASTAGDDSPLHF
TGTGCCAGTACGGCTGGGGATGATTCACCCCTCCACTTT
>TRBJ1-3|TRBD1|TRBV20-1|few
CSARPSRGGFPGNTIYF
TGCAGTGCTAGACCGTCCAGGGGGGGTTTCCCTGGAAACACCATATATTTT
>TRBJ1-2|.|TRBV20-1|many
CSARDYAGGAGAYGYTF
TGCAGTGCTAGAGACTATGCCGGGGGCGCAGGGGCCTATGGCTACACCTTC
>TRBJ2-7|.|TRBV20-1|many
CSAPSVSSYEQYF
TGCAGTGCCCCTAGCGTCAGCTCCTACGAGCAGTACTTC
>TRBJ2-1|TRBD2|TRBV24-1|many
CATTSGTHNEQFF
TGTGCCACGACTAGCGGGACCCACAATGAGCAGTTCTTC
>TRBJ2-3|TRBD2|TRBV20-1|many
CSARHSGRSSDTQYF
TGCAGTGCTAGACATAGCGGGAGGTCCTCAGATACGCAGTATTTT
>TRBJ1-6|.|TRBV10-3|few
CAINGKSSYNSPLHF
TGTGCCATCAACGGGAAGAGCTCCTATAATTCACCCCTCCACTTT
>TRBJ2-1|.|TRBV4-1|.
CASSQETGRNEQFF
TGCGCCAGCAGCCAAGAAACGGGGAGAAATGAGCAGTTCTTC
>TRBJ2-1|TRBD1|TRBV3-1|many
CASSPGQGGDEQFF
TGTGCCAGCAGCCCGGGACAGGGGGGGGATGAGCAGTTCTTC
>TRBJ2-1|.|TRBV7-8|.
CASSQQRAGFYNEQFF
TGTGCCAGCAGCCAACAAAGGGCAGGATTTTACAATGAGCAGTTCTTC
>TRBJ1-1|.|TRBV7-6|few
CASSLANPDSPWAEAFF
TGTGCCAGCAGCTTAGCGAATCCCGACAGTCCCTGGGCTGAAGCTTTCTTT
>TRBJ2-2|.|TRBV2|.
CASKEITGELFF
TGTGCCAGCAAGGAGATCACCGGGGAGCTGTTTTTT
>TRBJ1-1|.|TRBV12-3/TRBV12-4|.
CASSFYRTEAFF
TGTGCCAGCAGTTTCTACCGGACTGAAGCTTTCTTT
>TRBJ2-2|.|TRBV5-1|many
CASSLSDHNTGELFF
TGCGCCAGCAGCTTATCCGACCACAACACCGGGGAGCTGTTTTTT
>TRBJ1-1|.|TRBV28|many
CASSFDPRILNTEAFF
TGTGCCAGCAGTTTTGATCCCAGGATACTGAACACTGAAGCTTTCTTT
>TRBJ2-1|TRBD2|TRBV3-1|.
CASSNGGWGSSGSVEQFF
TGTGCCAGCAGCAACGGGGGGTGGGGGAGCAGTGGTTCGGTTGAGCAGTTCTTC
>TRBJ2-5|TRBD2|TRBV2|.
CASSETSGSLETQYF
TGTGCCAGCAGTGAAACTAGCGGGAGTTTAGAGACCCAGTACTTC
>TRBJ2-7|.|TRBV12-3/TRBV12-4|many
CASSLQAMGEQYF
TGTGCCAGCAGTTTACAGGCCATGGGCGAGCAGTACTTC
>TRBJ2-5|TRBD2|TRBV18|few
CASSPWLVESSGPGETQYF
TGTGCCAGCTCACCGTGGCTTGTAGAGTCTAGCGGCCCAGGCGAGACCCAGTACTTC